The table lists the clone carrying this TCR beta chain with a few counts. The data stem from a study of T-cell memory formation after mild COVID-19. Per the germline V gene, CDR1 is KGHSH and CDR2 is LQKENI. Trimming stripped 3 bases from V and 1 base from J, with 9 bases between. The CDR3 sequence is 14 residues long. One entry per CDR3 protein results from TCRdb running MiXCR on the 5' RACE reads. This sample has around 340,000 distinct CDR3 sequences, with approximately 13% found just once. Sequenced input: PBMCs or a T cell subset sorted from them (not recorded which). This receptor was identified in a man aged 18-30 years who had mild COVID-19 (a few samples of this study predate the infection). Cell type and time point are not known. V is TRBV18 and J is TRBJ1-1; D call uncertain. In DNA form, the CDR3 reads TGTGCCAGCTCACCGCTACGGTCGAACACTGAAGCTTTCTTT. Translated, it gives CASSPLRSNTEAFF. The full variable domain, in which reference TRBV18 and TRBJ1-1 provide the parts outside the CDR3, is NAGVMQNPRHLVRRRGQEARLRCSPMKGHSHVYWYRQLPEEGLKFMVYLQKENIIDESGMPKERFSAEFPKEGPSILRIQQVVRGDSAAYFCASSPLRSNTEAFFGQGTRLTVV.